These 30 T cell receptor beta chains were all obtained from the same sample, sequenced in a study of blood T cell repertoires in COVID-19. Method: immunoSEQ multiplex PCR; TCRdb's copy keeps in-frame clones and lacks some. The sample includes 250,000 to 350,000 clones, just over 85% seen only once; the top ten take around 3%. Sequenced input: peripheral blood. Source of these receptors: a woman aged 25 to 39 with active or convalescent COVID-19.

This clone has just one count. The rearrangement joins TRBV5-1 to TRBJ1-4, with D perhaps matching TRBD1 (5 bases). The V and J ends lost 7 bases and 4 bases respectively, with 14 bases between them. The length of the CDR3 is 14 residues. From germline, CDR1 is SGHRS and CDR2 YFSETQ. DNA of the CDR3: TGCGCCAGCCGCAACGGGACTCTTAATGAAAAACTGTTTTTT. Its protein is CASRNGTLNEKLFF. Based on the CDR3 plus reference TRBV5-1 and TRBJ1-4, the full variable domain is KAGVTQTPRYLIKTRGQQVTLSCSPISGHRSVSWYQQTPGQGLQFLFEYFSETQRNKGNFPGRFSGRQFSNSRSEMNVSTLELGDSALYLCASRNGTLNEKLFFGSGTQLSVL.

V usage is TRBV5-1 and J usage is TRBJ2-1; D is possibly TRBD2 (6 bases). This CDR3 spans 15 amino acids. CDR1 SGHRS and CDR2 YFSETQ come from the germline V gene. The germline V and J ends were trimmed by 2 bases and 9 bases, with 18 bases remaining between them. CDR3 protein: CASSFPTLTSTEQFF. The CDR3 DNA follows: TGCGCCAGCAGCTTCCCCACCCTGACTAGTACTGAGCAGTTCTTC.

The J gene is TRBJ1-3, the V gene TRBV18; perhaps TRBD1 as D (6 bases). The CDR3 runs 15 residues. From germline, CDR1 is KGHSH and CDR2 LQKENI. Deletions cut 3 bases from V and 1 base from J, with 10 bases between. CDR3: CASSPDRSSGNTIYF. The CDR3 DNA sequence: TGTGCCAGCTCACCTGACAGGTCGTCTGGAAACACCATATATTTT.

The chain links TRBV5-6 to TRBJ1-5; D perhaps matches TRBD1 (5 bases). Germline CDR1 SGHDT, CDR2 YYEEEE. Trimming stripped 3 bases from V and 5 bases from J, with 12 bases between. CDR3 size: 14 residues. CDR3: CASSSSGMDQPQHF. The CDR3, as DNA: TGTGCCAGCAGCTCATCAGGGATGGATCAGCCCCAGCATTTT. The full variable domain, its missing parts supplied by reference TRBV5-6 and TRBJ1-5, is DAGVTQSPTHLIKTRGQQVTLRCSPKSGHDTVSWYQQALGQGPQFIFQYYEEEERQRGNFPDRFSGHQFPNYSSELNVNALLLGDSALYLCASSSSGMDQPQHFGDGTRLSIL.

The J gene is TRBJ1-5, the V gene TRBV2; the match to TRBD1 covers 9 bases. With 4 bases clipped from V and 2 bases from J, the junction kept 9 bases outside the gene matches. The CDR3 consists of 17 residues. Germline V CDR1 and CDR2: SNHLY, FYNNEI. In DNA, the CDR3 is TGTGCCAGCAGTGTAGGGACAGGGACGGGTCGCAATCAGCCCCAGCATTTT. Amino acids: CASSVGTGTGRNQPQHF.

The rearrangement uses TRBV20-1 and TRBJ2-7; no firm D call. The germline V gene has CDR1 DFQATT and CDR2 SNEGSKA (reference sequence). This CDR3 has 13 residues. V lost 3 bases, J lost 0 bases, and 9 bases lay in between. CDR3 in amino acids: CSASNGSSYEQYF. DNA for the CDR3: TGCAGTGCTAGTAACGGGTCCTCCTACGAGCAGTACTTC.

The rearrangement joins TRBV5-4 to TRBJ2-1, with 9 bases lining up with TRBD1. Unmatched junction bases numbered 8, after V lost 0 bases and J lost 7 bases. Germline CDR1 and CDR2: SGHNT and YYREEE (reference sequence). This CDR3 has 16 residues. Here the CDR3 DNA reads TGTGCCAGCAGCTTGGTGAAGGGGACAGGGTCGAATGAGCAGTTCTTC. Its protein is CASSLVKGTGSNEQFF.

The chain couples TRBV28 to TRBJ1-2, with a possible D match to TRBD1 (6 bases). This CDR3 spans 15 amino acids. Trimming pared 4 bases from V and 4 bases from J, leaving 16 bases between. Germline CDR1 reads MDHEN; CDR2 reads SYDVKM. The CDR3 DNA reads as TGTGCCAGCAGTTCCCGGGGGGGGCAGGTCTATGGCTACACCTTC. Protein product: CASSSRGGQVYGYTF.

Written as DNA, the CDR3 is TGCAGCGTATCAGGGGGCGCGAGGACTGAAGCTTTCTTT. This translates into CSVSGGARTEAFF. V gene TRBV29-1 combines with J gene TRBJ1-1; TRBD1 matches 8 bases. The CDR3 length is 13 residues. The V gene end was trimmed by 6 bases and the J gene end by 5 bases; junction bases not matched to a gene: 8. Germline loops: CDR1 SQVTM, CDR2 ANQGSEA. The variable domain in full, completed from reference TRBV29-1 and TRBJ1-1, reads SAVISQKPSRDICQRGTSLTIQCQVDSQVTMMFWYRQQPGQSLTLIATANQGSEATYESGFVIDKFPISRPNLTFSTLTVSNMSPEDSSIYLCSVSGGARTEAFFGQGTRLTVV.

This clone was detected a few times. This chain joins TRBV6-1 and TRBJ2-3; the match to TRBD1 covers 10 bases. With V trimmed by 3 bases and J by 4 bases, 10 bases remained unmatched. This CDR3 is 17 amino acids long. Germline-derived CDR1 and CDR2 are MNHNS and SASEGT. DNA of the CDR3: TGTGCCAGCAGTGACTACGCCGGGACAGGGGCGGCAGATACGCAGTATTTT. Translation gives CASSDYAGTGAADTQYF.

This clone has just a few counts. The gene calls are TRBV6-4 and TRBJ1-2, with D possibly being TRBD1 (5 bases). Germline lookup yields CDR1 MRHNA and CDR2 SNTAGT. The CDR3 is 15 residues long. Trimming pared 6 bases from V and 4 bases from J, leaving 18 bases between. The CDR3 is CASSAQPGGSYGYTF. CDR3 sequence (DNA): TGTGCCAGCAGCGCCCAACCCGGGGGGTCCTATGGCTACACCTTC.

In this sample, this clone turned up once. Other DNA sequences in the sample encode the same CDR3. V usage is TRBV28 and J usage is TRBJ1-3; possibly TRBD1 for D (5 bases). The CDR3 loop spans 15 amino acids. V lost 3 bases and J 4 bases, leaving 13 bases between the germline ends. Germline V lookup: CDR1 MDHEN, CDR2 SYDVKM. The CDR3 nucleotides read TGTGCCAGCAGTTTCCTTGGAGGGGCAGGAAACACCATATATTTT. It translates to CASSFLGGAGNTIYF.

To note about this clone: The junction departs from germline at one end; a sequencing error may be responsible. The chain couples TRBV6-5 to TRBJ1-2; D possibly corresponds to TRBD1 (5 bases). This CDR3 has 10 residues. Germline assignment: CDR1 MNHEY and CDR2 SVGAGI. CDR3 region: CASSYAGGSF. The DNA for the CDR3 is TGTGCCAGCAGTTACGCGGGGGGGAGCTTC.

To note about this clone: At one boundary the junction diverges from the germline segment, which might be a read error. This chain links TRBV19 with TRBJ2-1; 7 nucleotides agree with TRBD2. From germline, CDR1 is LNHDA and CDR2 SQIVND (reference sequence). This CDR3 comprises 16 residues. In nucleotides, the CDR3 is TGTGCCAGCAGTAGGGTTGAGCGGGGCTTCTACAATGAGCAGTTCTTC. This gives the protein CASSRVERGFYNEQFF.

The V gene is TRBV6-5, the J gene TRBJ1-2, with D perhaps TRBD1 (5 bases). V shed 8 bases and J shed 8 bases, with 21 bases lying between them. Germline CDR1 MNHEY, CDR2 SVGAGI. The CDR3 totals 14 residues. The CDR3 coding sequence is TGTGCCAGCGGGTCAGGGAGGAGAAGGGGAGGCTACACCTTC. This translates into CASGSGRRRGGYTF.

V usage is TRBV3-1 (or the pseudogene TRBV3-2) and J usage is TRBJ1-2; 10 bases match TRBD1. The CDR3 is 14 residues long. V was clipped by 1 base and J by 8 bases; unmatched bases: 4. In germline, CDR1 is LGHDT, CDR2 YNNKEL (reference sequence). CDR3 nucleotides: TGTGCCAGCAGCCAAGTTAGGACAGGGGGAGGCTACACCTTC. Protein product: CASSQVRTGGGYTF.

CDR3: CASSLQGAEKKSPLHF. CDR3 bases: TGTGCCAGCAGTCTCCAGGGGGCAGAAAAGAAATCACCCCTCCACTTT. V is TRBV11-2 and J is TRBJ1-6; TRBD1 matches at 8 bases. The CDR3 is made up of 16 amino acids. V lost 6 bases and J lost 10; bases outside the gene matches: 14. Germline CDR1 and CDR2: SGHAT and FQNNGV.

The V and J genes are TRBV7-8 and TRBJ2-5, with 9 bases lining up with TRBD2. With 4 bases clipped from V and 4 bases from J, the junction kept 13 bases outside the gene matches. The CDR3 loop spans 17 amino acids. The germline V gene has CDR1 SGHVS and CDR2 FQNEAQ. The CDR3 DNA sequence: TGTGCCAGCAGCTCGCCATGGGCGGGGGGGCTTGGAGAGACCCAGTACTTC. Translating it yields CASSSPWAGGLGETQYF.

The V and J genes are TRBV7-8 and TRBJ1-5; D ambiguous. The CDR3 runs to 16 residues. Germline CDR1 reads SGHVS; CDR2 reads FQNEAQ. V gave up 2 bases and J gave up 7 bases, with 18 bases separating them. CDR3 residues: CASSLSRRNGNQPQHF. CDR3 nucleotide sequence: TGTGCCAGCAGCTTATCAAGAAGGAACGGGAACCAGCCCCAGCATTTT.

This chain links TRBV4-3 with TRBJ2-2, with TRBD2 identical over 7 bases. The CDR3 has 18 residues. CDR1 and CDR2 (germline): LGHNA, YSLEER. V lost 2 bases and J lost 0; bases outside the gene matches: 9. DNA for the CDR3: TGCGCCAGCAGCCAACTAACCCCGACTAGCTCGAACACCGGGGAGCTGTTTTTT. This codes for CASSQLTPTSSNTGELFF.

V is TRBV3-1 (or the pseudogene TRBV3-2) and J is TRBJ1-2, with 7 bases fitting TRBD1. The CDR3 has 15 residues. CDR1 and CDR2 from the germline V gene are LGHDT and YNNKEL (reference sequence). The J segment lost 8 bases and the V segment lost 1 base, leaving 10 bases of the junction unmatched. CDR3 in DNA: TGTGCCAGCAGCCAAGGGTCAGGGGGTCCTGCGGGCTACACCTTC. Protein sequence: CASSQGSGGPAGYTF.

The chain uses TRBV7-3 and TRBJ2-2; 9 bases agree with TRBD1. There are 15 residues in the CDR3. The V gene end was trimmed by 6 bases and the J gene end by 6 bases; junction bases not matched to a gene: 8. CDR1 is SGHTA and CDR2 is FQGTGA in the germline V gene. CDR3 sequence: CASSTGQGWAGELFF. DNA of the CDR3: TGTGCCAGCAGTACGGGACAGGGTTGGGCCGGGGAGCTGTTTTTT.

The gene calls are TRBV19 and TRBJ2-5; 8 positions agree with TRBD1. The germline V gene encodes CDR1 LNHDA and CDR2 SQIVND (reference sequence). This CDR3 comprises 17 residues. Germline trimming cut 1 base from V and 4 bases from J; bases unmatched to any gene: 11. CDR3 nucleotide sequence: TGTGCCAGTAGTATAGTGGGGACAGGCCTCTTGAGAGAGACCCAGTACTTC. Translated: CASSIVGTGLLRETQYF.

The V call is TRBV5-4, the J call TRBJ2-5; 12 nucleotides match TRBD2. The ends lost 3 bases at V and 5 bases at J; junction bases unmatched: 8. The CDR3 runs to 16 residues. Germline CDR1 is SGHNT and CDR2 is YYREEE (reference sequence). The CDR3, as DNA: TGTGCCAGCAGCTCGCGGACTAGCGGGGTCTGGGAGACCCAGTACTTC. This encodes CASSSRTSGVWETQYF.

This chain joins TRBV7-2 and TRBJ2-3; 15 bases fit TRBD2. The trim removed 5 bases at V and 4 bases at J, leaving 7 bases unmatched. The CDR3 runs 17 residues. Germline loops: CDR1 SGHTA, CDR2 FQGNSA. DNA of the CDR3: TGTGCCAGCAGCCCCGGACTAGCGGGGGGGCCAGCAGATACGCAGTATTTT. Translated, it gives CASSPGLAGGPADTQYF.

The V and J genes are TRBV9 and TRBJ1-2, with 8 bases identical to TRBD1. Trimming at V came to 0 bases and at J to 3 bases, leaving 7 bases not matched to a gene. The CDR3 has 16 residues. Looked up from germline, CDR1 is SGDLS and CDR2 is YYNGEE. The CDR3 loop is CASSVAPGGTYYGYTF. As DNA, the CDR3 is TGTGCCAGCAGCGTAGCGCCAGGGGGCACTTACTATGGCTACACCTTC.

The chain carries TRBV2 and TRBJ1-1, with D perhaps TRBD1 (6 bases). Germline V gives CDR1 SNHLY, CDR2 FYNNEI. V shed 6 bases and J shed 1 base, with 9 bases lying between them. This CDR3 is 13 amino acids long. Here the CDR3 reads CASSPTGNTEAFF. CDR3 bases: TGTGCCAGCAGCCCGACAGGGAACACTGAAGCTTTCTTT.

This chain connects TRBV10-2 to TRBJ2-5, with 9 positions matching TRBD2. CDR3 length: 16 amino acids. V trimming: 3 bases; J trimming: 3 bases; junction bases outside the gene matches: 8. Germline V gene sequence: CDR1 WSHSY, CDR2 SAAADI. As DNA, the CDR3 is TGCGCCAGCAGTGATCCAGCGGGGGGCAGTAAAGAGACCCAGTACTTC. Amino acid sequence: CASSDPAGGSKETQYF.

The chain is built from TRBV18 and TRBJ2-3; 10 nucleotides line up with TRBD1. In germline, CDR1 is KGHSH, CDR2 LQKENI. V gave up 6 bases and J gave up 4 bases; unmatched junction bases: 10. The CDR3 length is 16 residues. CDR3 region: CASSRQGANSADTQYF. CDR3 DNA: TGTGCCAGCTCTCGACAGGGGGCAAATTCAGCAGATACGCAGTATTTT.

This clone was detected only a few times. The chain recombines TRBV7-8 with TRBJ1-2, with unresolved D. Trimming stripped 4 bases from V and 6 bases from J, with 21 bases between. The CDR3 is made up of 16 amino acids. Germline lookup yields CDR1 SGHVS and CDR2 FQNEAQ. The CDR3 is CASSSRLTGGSDGYTF. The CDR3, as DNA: TGTGCCAGCAGCTCGCGGCTCACGGGAGGCTCAGATGGCTACACCTTC.